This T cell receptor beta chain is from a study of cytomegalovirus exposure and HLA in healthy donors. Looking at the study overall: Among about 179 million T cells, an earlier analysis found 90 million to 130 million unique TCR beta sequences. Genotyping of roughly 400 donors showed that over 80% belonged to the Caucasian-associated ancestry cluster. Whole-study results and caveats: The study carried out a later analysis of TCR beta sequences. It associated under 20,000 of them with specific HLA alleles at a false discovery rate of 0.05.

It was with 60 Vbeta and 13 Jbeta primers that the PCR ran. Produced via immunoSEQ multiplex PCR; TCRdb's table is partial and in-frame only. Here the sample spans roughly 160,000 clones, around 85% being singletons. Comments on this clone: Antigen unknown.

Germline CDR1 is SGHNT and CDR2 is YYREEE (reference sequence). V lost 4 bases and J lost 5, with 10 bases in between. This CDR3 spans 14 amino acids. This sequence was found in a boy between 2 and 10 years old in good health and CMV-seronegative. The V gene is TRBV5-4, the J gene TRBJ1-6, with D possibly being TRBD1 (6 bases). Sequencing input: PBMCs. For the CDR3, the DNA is TGTGCCAGCAGCCTGGACAGTAATAATTCACCCCTCCACTTT. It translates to CASSLDSNNSPLHF.